The 17 T cell receptor beta chains in this list originate from one sample, sequenced in a study of T-cell memory formation after mild COVID-19. TCRdb ran MiXCR on the 5' RACE reads and lists one entry per CDR3 protein. The table shows around 440,000 distinct CDR3 sequences, with 18% occurring only once. Sequencing was done on a sample of PBMCs or a T cell subset sorted from them (not recorded which). The origin of the receptors is an adult woman who had mild COVID-19 (a few samples of this study predate the infection). Cell type and time point are not known.

CDR3 protein: CASTRDLRNTEAFF. In DNA form, the CDR3 reads TGTGCCAGCACACGGGACCTACGGAACACTGAAGCTTTCTTT. The chain carries TRBV6-5 and TRBJ1-1, with D possibly being TRBD1 (5 bases). CDR1 and CDR2 from the germline V gene are MNHEY and SVGAGI. This CDR3 has 14 amino acids. The V gene lost 7 bases and the J gene lost 1 base, with 13 bases spanning the gap.

Comment on this clonotype: The junction and the germline gene differ at one end; a read error may be behind it. The V gene is TRBV7-8, the J gene TRBJ2-2; the D is unclear. The CDR3 is 14 residues long. The germline CDR1 and CDR2 sequences are SGHVS and FQNEAQ. This chain's CDR3 is CASSLEPKTGELFF. CDR3 DNA: TGTGCCAGCAGCTTAGAACCGAAAACCGGGGAGCTGTTTTTT.

The genes are TRBV27 and TRBJ2-3; D ambiguous. Germline V CDR1 and CDR2: MNHEY, SMNVEV (reference sequence). V lost 7 bases and J lost 0, with 11 bases in between. CDR3 length equals 14 residues. The CDR3 nucleotides read TGTGCCAGCAATCAAGTTCCAAGCACAGATACGCAGTATTTT. It specifies CASNQVPSTDTQYF.

This clonotype has a count of ten or more. This chain connects TRBV3-1 to TRBJ1-1; 9 bases align to TRBD1. CDR1 LGHDT and CDR2 YNNKEL come from the germline V gene (reference sequence). The length of the CDR3 is 13 residues. J gave up 6 bases and V 4 bases, and 3 bases lay outside the gene matches. For the CDR3, the DNA is TGTGCCAGCAGCCCGCGACAGGGGGCTGAAGCTTTCTTT. This encodes CASSPRQGAEAFF.

This sequence joins TRBV25-1 and TRBJ1-3; 8 positions agree with TRBD1. Unmatched junction bases numbered 3, after V lost 4 bases and J lost 4 bases. Per germline, CDR1 MGHDK and CDR2 SYGVNS. The CDR3 consists of 14 residues. The CDR3: CASSGQGLGNTIYF. The CDR3 DNA is TGTGCCAGCAGTGGACAGGGGCTCGGAAACACCATATATTTT.

V gene TRBV7-2 combines with J gene TRBJ2-3; possibly TRBD2 for D (5 bases). Trimming removed 5 bases from V and 4 bases from J, with 10 bases in between. The CDR3 loop spans 13 amino acids. The V gene's germline CDR1 is SGHTA and CDR2 FQGNSA. The CDR3 protein is CASSPELADTQYF. The CDR3 DNA reads TGTGCCAGCAGCCCGGAACTAGCAGATACGCAGTATTTT.

The rearrangement uses TRBV6-5 and TRBJ2-1; D gene unclear. Looked up from germline, CDR1 is MNHEY and CDR2 is SVGAGI. This CDR3 spans 13 amino acids. The V end lost 2 bases, the J end lost 7 bases, and 9 bases lay between the germline ends. The CDR3 loop is CASSYGMGNEQFF. The CDR3 DNA is TGTGCCAGCAGTTACGGGATGGGGAATGAGCAGTTCTTC.

CDR3 residues: CASSLRPTSGTSYEQYF. Written as DNA, the CDR3 is TGTGCCAGCAGCCTACGCCCCACTAGCGGCACTTCCTACGAGCAGTACTTC. V and J are TRBV7-8 and TRBJ2-7; 8 bases line up with TRBD2. Germline CDR1 SGHVS, CDR2 FQNEAQ. The length of the CDR3 is 17 residues. Germline trimming cut 5 bases from V and 1 base from J; bases unmatched to any gene: 13.

Only a few counts were recorded for this clonotype. V usage is TRBV5-6 and J usage is TRBJ2-7; tentatively, D is TRBD2 (5 bases). V lost 4 bases to trimming and J lost 7 bases, with 15 bases between them. CDR3 size: 13 residues. The germline V gene has CDR1 SGHDT and CDR2 YYEEEE. CDR3 bases: TGTGCCAGCAGCCAAGGGTTCCCGGGAGAGCAGTACTTC. Translated, it gives CASSQGFPGEQYF.

The chain uses TRBV4-3 and TRBJ2-1; no reliable D call. V lost 5 bases and J lost 3, with 20 bases in between. Germline CDR1 is LGHNA and CDR2 is YSLEER. CDR3 size: 17 residues. This chain's CDR3 is CASSVVRLKYGYNEQFF. For the CDR3, the DNA is TGCGCCAGCAGCGTAGTAAGGTTGAAGTACGGCTACAATGAGCAGTTCTTC.

This clonotype counts as medium-sized. The rearrangement links TRBV20-1 to TRBJ2-1, with 8 bases lining up with TRBD2. The CDR3 covers 13 residues. From germline, CDR1 is DFQATT and CDR2 SNEGSKA (reference sequence). The junction had 6 bases not matched to a gene; V was cut back by 2 bases and J by 9 bases. CDR3 sequence reads: CSARSGGDVEQFF. Written as DNA, the CDR3 is TGCAGTGCTAGATCGGGAGGGGACGTTGAGCAGTTCTTC.

This clonotype appeared a few times. The chain links TRBV29-1 to TRBJ1-2, with D perhaps TRBD1 (5 bases). CDR1 is SQVTM and CDR2 is ANQGSEA in the germline V gene. The CDR3 totals 11 residues. V was trimmed by 7 bases and J by 6 bases, leaving 12 bases between them. CDR3 residues: CSARGVDGYTF. The CDR3 DNA is TGCAGCGCCCGGGGGGTGGATGGCTACACCTTC.

This sequence joins TRBV7-8 and TRBJ2-7; TRBD2 might be the D (7 bases). V was clipped by 5 bases and J by 3 bases, with 20 bases between them. Germline CDR1 and CDR2: SGHVS and FQNEAQ. This CDR3 spans 16 amino acids. The CDR3 loop reads CASSPKAYREGYEQYF. CDR3 sequence (DNA): TGTGCCAGCAGCCCGAAGGCGTACAGGGAGGGCTACGAGCAGTACTTC.

The table lists this clonotype with a few counts. This sequence joins TRBV7-9 and TRBJ2-7; 7 bases map to TRBD2. CDR3 length: 15 amino acids. Germline V CDR1 and CDR2: SEHNR, FQNEAQ (reference sequence). The V segment lost 5 bases and the J segment 5 bases; nucleotides outside the gene matches: 12. CDR3 sequence reads: CASSKPGTTTHEQYF. The CDR3 DNA is TGTGCCAGCAGCAAACCCGGGACTACAACCCACGAGCAGTACTTC.

The chain uses TRBV7-9 and TRBJ2-1; 14 nucleotides line up with TRBD2. V shed 2 bases and J 5 bases; nucleotides not matched to a gene: 11. The CDR3 extends over 19 amino acids. The V gene's germline CDR1 is SEHNR and CDR2 FQNEAQ (reference sequence). The CDR3 protein is CASSLPIGTSGSRDNEQFF. CDR3 DNA sequence: TGTGCCAGCAGCTTACCTATTGGGACTAGCGGGAGTAGAGACAATGAGCAGTTCTTC.

This clonotype was seen a handful of times. The chain is built from TRBV24-1 and TRBJ1-4; D gene ambiguous. The CDR3 has 14 residues. Trimming removed 2 bases from V and 8 bases from J, with 11 bases in between. Germline CDR1 KGHDR, CDR2 SFDVKD. CDR3 DNA: TGTGCCACCAGTGATTCAGCACGGCAAGAAAAACTGTTTTTT. Residues: CATSDSARQEKLFF.

A few counts support this clonotype. The rearrangement uses TRBV6-6 and TRBJ1-2; D is uncertain. Germline V gene lookup returns CDR1 MNHNY and CDR2 SVGAGI (reference sequence). V lost 8 bases to trimming and J lost 5 bases, with 18 bases between them. This CDR3 has 14 residues. The CDR3 spells CASGSTAQTYGYTF. The CDR3 bases are TGTGCCAGCGGGTCAACGGCTCAGACATATGGCTACACCTTC.